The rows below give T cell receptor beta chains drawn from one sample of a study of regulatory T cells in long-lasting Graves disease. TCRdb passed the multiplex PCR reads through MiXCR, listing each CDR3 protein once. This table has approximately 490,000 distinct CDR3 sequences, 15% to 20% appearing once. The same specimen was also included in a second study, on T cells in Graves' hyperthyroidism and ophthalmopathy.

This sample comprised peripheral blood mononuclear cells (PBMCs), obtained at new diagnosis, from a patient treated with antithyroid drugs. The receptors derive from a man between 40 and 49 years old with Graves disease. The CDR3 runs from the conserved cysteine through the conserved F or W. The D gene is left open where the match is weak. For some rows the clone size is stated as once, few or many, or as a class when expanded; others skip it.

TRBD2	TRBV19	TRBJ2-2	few	TGTGCCAGTAGTAGACTAGCGGGAGAGCTCGGGGAGCTGTTTTTT	CASSRLAGELGELFF
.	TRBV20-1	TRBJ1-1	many	TGCAGTGCTAGTTGGGGACCGAACACTGAAGCTTTCTTT	CSASWGPNTEAFF
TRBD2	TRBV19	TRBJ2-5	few	TGTGCCAGTAGCCGTAGACTAGCGGGGGAAGAGACCCAGTACTTC	CASSRRLAGEETQYF
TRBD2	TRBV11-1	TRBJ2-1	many	TGTGCCAGCAGCTTCCAACCTAGCGGAGAGGGAAGGCATGAGCAGTTCTTC	CASSFQPSGEGRHEQFF
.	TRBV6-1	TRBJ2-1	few	TGTGCCAGCTCCAACCGGGAGTGGGAGCAGTTCTTC	CASSNREWEQFF
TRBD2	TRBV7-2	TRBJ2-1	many	TGTGCCAGCAGCGGGACTAGCGGGTTTGAGCAGTTCTTC	CASSGTSGFEQFF
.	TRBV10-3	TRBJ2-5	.	TGTGCCACGGGGACCTCCCTCGAGGAGACCCAGTACTTC	CATGTSLEETQYF
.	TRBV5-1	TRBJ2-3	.	TGCGCCAGCAGCCCGGGACTGTTAGGCACAGATACGCAGTATTTT	CASSPGLLGTDTQYF
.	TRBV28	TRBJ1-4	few	TGTGCCAGCAGTTTAAACGGAATTAATGAAAAACTGTTTTTT	CASSLNGINEKLFF
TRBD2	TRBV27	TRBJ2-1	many	TGTGCCAGCAGTATAACGTTTAGCGGGAGCTCCTACAATGAGCAGTTCTTC	CASSITFSGSSYNEQFF
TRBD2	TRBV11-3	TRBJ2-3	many	TGTGCCAGCAGCCAACGTAGCGGGAGGAAGAATACGCAGTATTTT	CASSQRSGRKNTQYF
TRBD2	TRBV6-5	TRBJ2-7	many	TGTGCCAGCAGTACTCGGGGCGGGAGCTCCTACGAGCAGTACTTC	CASSTRGGSSYEQYF
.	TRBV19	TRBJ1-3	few	TGTGCCGCCAGAGATGACCCCGGGACACCTCGTGGAAACACCATATATTTT	CAARDDPGTPRGNTIYF
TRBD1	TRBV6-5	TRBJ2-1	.	TGTGCCAACAGTTACCGCAAGGACAGGGGTTACAATGAGCAGTTCTTT	CANSYRKDRGYNEQFF
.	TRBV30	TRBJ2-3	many	TGTGCCTGGAGTGTATTCAGCGTAAGCACAGATACGCAGTATTTT	CAWSVFSVSTDTQYF
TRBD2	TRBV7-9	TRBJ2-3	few	TGTGCCAGCAGCCTGCTGACTAGCGGTAGCACAGATACGCAGTATTTT	CASSLLTSGSTDTQYF
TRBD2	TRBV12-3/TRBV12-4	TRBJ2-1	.	TGTGCCAGCAGTTTAGTAAGCGGGAAATACAATGAGCAGTTCTTC	CASSLVSGKYNEQFF
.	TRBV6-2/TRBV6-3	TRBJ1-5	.	TGTGCCAGCAGTTACGACAGAACGTTGGATCAGCCCCAGCATTTT	CASSYDRTLDQPQHF
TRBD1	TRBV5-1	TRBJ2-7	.	TGCGCCAGCAGTAAGACAGGGGACTCCTACGAGCAGTACTTC	CASSKTGDSYEQYF
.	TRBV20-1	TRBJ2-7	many	TGCAGTGCCCCGATCGGGCTTTCCAACTACGAGCAGTACTTC	CSAPIGLSNYEQYF
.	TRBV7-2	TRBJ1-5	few	TGTGCCAGCAGCTCGCAATCCGCCAGCAATCAGCCCCAGCATTTT	CASSSQSASNQPQHF
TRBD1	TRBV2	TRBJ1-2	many	TGTGCCAGCACTCGGGACAGGATTAACTATGGCTACACCTTC	CASTRDRINYGYTF
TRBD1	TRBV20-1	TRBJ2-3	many	TGCAGTGCTAGAGACGGACAGGGGCGCACAGATACGCAGTATTTT	CSARDGQGRTDTQYF
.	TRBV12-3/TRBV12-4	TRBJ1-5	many	TGTGCCAGCAGTTTCCGTGCTAATCAGCCCCAGCATTTT	CASSFRANQPQHF
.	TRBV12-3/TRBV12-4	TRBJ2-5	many	TGTGCCAGCAGTTTTGAGCAAGTTGCGACCCAGTACTTC	CASSFEQVATQYF
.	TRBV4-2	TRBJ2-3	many	TGTGCCAGCAGCCAGGAGTGGGGCGCAGATACGCAGTATTTT	CASSQEWGADTQYF
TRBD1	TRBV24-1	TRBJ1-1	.	TGTGCCACCAGTGTCCCAGGGGGACAGGACTTTATTGGAGTGAACACTGAAGCTTTCTTT	CATSVPGGQDFIGVNTEAFF
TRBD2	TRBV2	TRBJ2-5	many	TGTGCCAGCAGTGAACTAGCGGGGAAATTCCAAGAGACCCAGTACTTC	CASSELAGKFQETQYF
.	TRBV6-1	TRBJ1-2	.	TGTGCCAGCAGTGAGCTCATCTATGGCTACACCTTC	CASSELIYGYTF
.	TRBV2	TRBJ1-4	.	TGTGCCAGCAGTGCGGAGGGGGCAACTAATGAAAAACTGTTTTTT	CASSAEGATNEKLFF
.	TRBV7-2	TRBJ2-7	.	TGTGCCAGCAGCCCTAGGGATAGTCGATCCTACGAGCAGTACTTC	CASSPRDSRSYEQYF
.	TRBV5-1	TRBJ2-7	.	TGCGCCAGCAGCCCGCCGCTTGCGGCGGGGCCCTACGAGCAGTACTTC	CASSPPLAAGPYEQYF
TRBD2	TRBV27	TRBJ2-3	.	TGTGCCAGCAGTTTAATTTTTAGCGGGGCCACAGATACGCAGTATTTT	CASSLIFSGATDTQYF
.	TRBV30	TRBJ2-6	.	TGTGCCTGGAGTGATCTGTTACAAGCCGGGGCCAACGTCCTGACTTTC	CAWSDLLQAGANVLTF
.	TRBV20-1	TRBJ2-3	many	TGCAGTGCTAGAGATCAGGCAGATACGCAGTATTTT	CSARDQADTQYF
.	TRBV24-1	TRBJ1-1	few	TGTGCCACCAGTTGGGGGGCCAGCTCTCGAGTAGCTTTCTTT	CATSWGASSRVAFF
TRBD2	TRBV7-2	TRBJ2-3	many	TGTGCCAGCAGCTTTAGCGGGAGCGGCACAGATACGCAGTATTTT	CASSFSGSGTDTQYF
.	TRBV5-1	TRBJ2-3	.	TGCGCCAGCGGCAGGGACTCCAGCACAGATACGCAGTATTTT	CASGRDSSTDTQYF
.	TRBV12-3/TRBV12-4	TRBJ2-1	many	TGTGCCAGCAGCCCTCACAGGGCAAGTTACAATGAGCAGTTCTTC	CASSPHRASYNEQFF
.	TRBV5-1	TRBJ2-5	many	TGCGCCAGCAGCCACATAGGACTTCAACAAGAGACCCAGTACTTC	CASSHIGLQQETQYF
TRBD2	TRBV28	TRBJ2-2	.	TGTGCCAGCAGCCCAGTAGCGGGAGTGGGAGAAACCGGGGAGCCGTTTTTT	CASSPVAGVGETGEPFF
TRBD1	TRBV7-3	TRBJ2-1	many	TGTGCCAGCAGCCCCCGACAGGGCGGGTACAATGAGCAGTTCTTC	CASSPRQGGYNEQFF